This TCR beta chain stems from a study of control samples from healthy donors and cancer patients. Germline CDR1 and CDR2: ENHRY and SYGVKD. Between the trimmed V and J ends, which lost 0 bases and 5 bases, there was a span of 19 bases. CDR3 length: 17 residues. Assay: immunoSEQ multiplex PCR; the TCRdb copy retains only in-frame clones and omits some. Altogether roughly 160,000 clones are present, over 90% being singletons, with the ten largest covering approximately 1%. Sequencing was carried out using blood. The receptor's source is a woman under 40 in good health. The chain employs TRBV10-3 and TRBJ1-1, with D maybe TRBD1 (6 bases). The CDR3 DNA is TGTGCCATCAGTGAGTCAGAAACAGGGCCCTCACTTACTGAAGCTTTCTTT. Residues: CAISESETGPSLTEAFF.